Following are 18 T cell receptor beta chains from one sample sequenced in a study of OX40 agonist ivuxolimab in advanced cancers. Assay: immunoSEQ multiplex PCR; the TCRdb copy retains only in-frame clones and omits some. In the table there are 90,000 or so clones, 87% of which are singletons. Sequenced material: CD4+ or CD8+ T cells sorted from blood, taken in a trial of the OX40 agonist ivuxolimab. These receptors were taken from an adult with an advanced solid tumor such as melanoma, head and neck, liver or kidney cancer.

This clone has only a few counts. The gene calls are TRBV7-2 and TRBJ1-4, with D unresolved. CDR1 SGHTA and CDR2 FQGNSA come from the germline V gene. V was pared by 3 bases and J by 4 bases, with 12 bases between. This CDR3 region has 15 residues. CDR3 nucleotide sequence: TGTGCCAGCAGCTTTACGGGGAAATATAATGAAAAACTGTTTTTT. Translated: CASSFTGKYNEKLFF.

The J gene is TRBJ2-5, the V gene TRBV19, with 8 positions matching TRBD2. The germline gives CDR1 LNHDA, CDR2 SQIVND (reference sequence). The CDR3 consists of 15 residues. The J segment lost 5 bases and the V segment lost 1 base, leaving 6 bases of the junction unmatched. Here the CDR3 reads CASSIARGEGETQYF. In nucleotides, the CDR3 is TGTGCCAGTAGTATAGCGCGGGGGGAAGGGGAGACCCAGTACTTC.

The chain combines TRBV19 with TRBJ1-3, with D unclear. V lost 6 bases and J 4 bases, leaving 13 bases between the germline ends. This CDR3 is built from 14 residues. Germline assignment: CDR1 LNHDA and CDR2 SQIVND (reference sequence). As DNA, the CDR3 is TGTGCCAGTAGACTACTTGCGGCCGGAAACACCATATATTTT. Translation gives CASRLLAAGNTIYF. The variable domain in full, with the rest retrieved from reference TRBV19 and TRBJ1-3, is DGGITQSPKYLFRKEGQNVTLSCEQNLNHDAMYWYRQDPGQGLRLIYYSQIVNDFQKGDIAEGYSVSREKKESFPLTVTSAQKNPTAFYLCASRLLAAGNTIYFGEGSWLTVV.

This clone was picked up one time. The chain joins TRBV11-3 to TRBJ1-3, with D maybe TRBD1 (5 bases). CDR3 length: 16 amino acids. Germline V CDR1 and CDR2: SGHNT, YENEEA. Between the trimmed V and J ends, which lost 3 bases and 0 bases, there was a span of 12 bases. The CDR3 is CASSFGGLGSGNTIYF. The CDR3 coding sequence is TGTGCCAGCAGCTTCGGGGGACTTGGCTCTGGAAACACCATATATTTT.

V gene TRBV7-3 combines with J gene TRBJ2-1; D perhaps matches TRBD2 (5 bases). The CDR3 spans 11 residues. V was trimmed by 4 bases and J by 15 bases, leaving 13 bases between them. CDR1 is SGHTA and CDR2 is FQGTGA in the germline V gene. CDR3 DNA sequence: TGTGCCAGCAGCTCAAGTAGGACTCTGTTCTTC. It is translated as CASSSSRTLFF.

The chain has TRBV29-1 and TRBJ2-7; possibly TRBD2 for D (5 bases). Looked up from germline, CDR1 is SQVTM and CDR2 is ANQGSEA. The CDR3 covers 11 residues. V shed 3 bases and J shed 4 bases, with 7 bases lying between them. In DNA form, the CDR3 reads TGCAGCGTTGAGGAGGCATACGAGCAGTACTTC. Its protein product is CSVEEAYEQYF.

The rearrangement links TRBV11-3 to TRBJ2-5, with a weak D call TRBD2 (5 bases). Trimming took 5 bases from V and 3 from J, leaving 13 bases between them. The CDR3 has 14 residues. CDR1 SGHNT and CDR2 YENEEA come from the germline V gene. The CDR3 protein is CASSPRGAEETQYF. As DNA, the CDR3 is TGTGCCAGCAGCCCTCGGGGAGCGGAAGAGACCCAGTACTTC.

The gene calls are TRBV7-6 and TRBJ2-2; D is unresolved. Germline assignment: CDR1 SGHVS and CDR2 FNYEAQ. V was clipped by 5 bases and J by 8 bases, with 9 bases between them. The CDR3 totals 12 residues. This chain's CDR3 is CASSPAAGELFF. The CDR3 nucleotides read TGTGCCAGCAGCCCTGCCGCGGGGGAGCTGTTTTTT.

This clone has only one observation. This chain uses TRBV19 with TRBJ2-7; D is unclear. Per the germline V gene, CDR1 is LNHDA and CDR2 is SQIVND (reference sequence). This CDR3 has 15 amino acids. Trimming left V 4 bases short and J 1 base short, with 14 bases between. The CDR3 region is CASSNKTWRSYEQYV. The CDR3 DNA is TGTGCCAGTAGTAACAAGACATGGAGATCCTACGAGCAGTACGTC.

The V gene is TRBV9, the J gene TRBJ2-1; D is unresolved. There are 15 residues in the CDR3. Per germline, CDR1 SGDLS and CDR2 YYNGEE. With 0 bases removed from V and 2 bases from J, the gap between germline ends came to 9 bases. CDR3 bases: TGTGCCAGCAGCGTAGAGGTCCAGGCCTACAATGAGCAGTTCTTC. It encodes CASSVEVQAYNEQFF.

The V gene is TRBV30, the J gene TRBJ1-2; D is unclear. Germline CDR1 GTSNPN, CDR2 SVGIG (reference sequence). V was cut by 2 bases and J by 6 bases, with 13 bases left in between. CDR3 length equals 13 residues. CDR3 protein: CAWSQRLYDGYTF. The CDR3 DNA follows: TGTGCCTGGAGTCAGAGGCTCTATGATGGCTACACCTTC.

This sequence joins TRBV18 and TRBJ2-6, with unresolved D. Deletions cut 4 bases from V and 0 bases from J, with 1 base between. In germline, CDR1 is KGHSH, CDR2 LQKENI. This CDR3 contains 13 residues. CDR3 amino acids: CASSLSGANVLTF. DNA for the CDR3: TGTGCCAGCTCACTCTCTGGGGCCAACGTCCTGACTTTC.

The J gene is TRBJ1-4, the V gene TRBV4-2; D is uncertain. The V gene lost 0 bases and the J gene lost 5 bases, with 7 bases spanning the gap. This CDR3 region has 14 residues. Per the germline V gene, CDR1 is LGHNA and CDR2 is YNFKEQ. DNA of the CDR3: TGTGCCAGCAGCCAAGATGGCGGGAATGAAAAACTGTTTTTT. Translated, it gives CASSQDGGNEKLFF.

The V gene is TRBV21-1, the J gene TRBJ2-1; the table's D call, TRBD2, has no DNA check behind it. TRBV21-1 has pseudogene status. There are 15 residues in the CDR3. The CDR3: CASSKRTKKRGEQFF. CDR3 nucleotide sequence: TGTGCCAGCAGCAAACGGACTAAAAAGAGGGGTGAGCAGTTCTTC.

The gene calls are TRBV11-2 and TRBJ1-3; the D is unclear. Germline values: CDR1 SGHAT, CDR2 FQNNGV. Trimming took off 8 bases at V and 4 bases at J, with 6 bases between the two ends. The CDR3 consists of 11 residues. CDR3 region: CASGTGNTIYF. The CDR3 coding sequence is TGTGCCAGCGGAACCGGAAACACCATATATTTT.

The chain joins TRBV11-3 to TRBJ2-1; the match to TRBD2 covers 10 bases. The germline gives CDR1 SGHNT, CDR2 YENEEA. The CDR3 is made up of 20 amino acids. V shed 2 bases and J 4 bases; nucleotides not matched to a gene: 17. This CDR3 reads CASSLIGWTSGERLYNEQFF. Here the CDR3 DNA reads TGTGCCAGCAGCTTAATTGGATGGACTAGCGGAGAGAGATTGTACAATGAGCAGTTCTTC.

CDR3 protein: CASYESSGVYNEQFF. In DNA form, the CDR3 reads TGTGCCAGCTACGAATCTAGCGGTGTCTACAATGAGCAGTTCTTC. J is TRBJ2-1 and V is TRBV6-6; 7 positions agree with TRBD2. J lost 3 bases, V lost 8 bases, and 10 bases had no gene match. CDR1 is MNHNY, CDR2 SVGAGI, per germline (reference sequence). This CDR3 is built from 15 residues.

This chain connects TRBV5-8 to TRBJ2-1; tentatively, D is TRBD2 (6 bases). The length of the CDR3 is 15 residues. V shed 4 bases and J shed 7 bases, with 18 bases lying between them. The germline gives CDR1 SGHTS, CDR2 YDEGEE. The CDR3 nucleotides read TGTGCCAGCAGCCCGCGACTAGTGTCACGGAATGAGCAGTTCTTC. As protein: CASSPRLVSRNEQFF.